This section outlines one T cell receptor beta chain sequence together with its context. Its target is unknown. This record comes from a study of identical twins. Points from the study as a whole: Abundant beta clonotypes from cord blood bore fewer insertions; memory repertoires lacked this pattern. Models predicted too little out-of-frame TCR alpha sharing in monozygotic twins. Not following the same donors, the study drew its conclusions from cross-sectional statistical analysis.

TCRdb analysed the 5' RACE reads with MiXCR anew, one entry per CDR3 protein. The table shows roughly 1,500,000 distinct CDR3 sequences, with around 33% occurring only once. Trimming took 4 bases from V and 0 from J, leaving 11 bases between them. The CDR3 totals 15 residues. The germline V gene has CDR1 SGHDT and CDR2 YYEEEE. Source material: cord blood. The chain has TRBV5-6 and TRBJ1-5; D unresolved. The clonotype originates from a newborn girl in good health. This CDR3 reads CASSRARYSNQPQHF. The CDR3 bases are TGTGCCAGCAGCCGAGCACGGTATAGCAATCAGCCCCAGCATTTT.